Below, 27 T cell receptor beta chains from the same sample are listed, as sequenced in a study of identical twins. Each CDR3 protein gets one entry after TCRdb re-called the 5' RACE reads with MiXCR. The sample carries roughly 200,000 distinct CDR3 sequences, 15% to 20% recorded once. These same data were also listed under a study on T cells expressing NK-cell markers.

Sequenced input: CD8+ T cells sorted from blood. The receptors derive from a woman aged 18-35 years in good health.

V usage is TRBV7-9 and J usage is TRBJ2-7, with 10 bases fitting TRBD1. Germline V gene data show CDR1 as SEHNR and CDR2 as FQNEAQ (reference sequence). The CDR3 runs 14 residues. The V and J ends lost 4 bases and 5 bases, in that order; junction bases with no gene match: 5. The CDR3: CASSSTGGFDEQYF. CDR3 DNA: TGTGCCAGCAGCTCGACAGGGGGCTTCGACGAGCAGTACTTC.

This clonotype was counted many times. The chain has TRBV15 and TRBJ1-2, with D possibly matching TRBD1 (5 bases). Germline assignment: CDR1 LNHNV and CDR2 YYDKDF (reference sequence). The V gene lost 5 bases and the J gene lost 7 bases, with 20 bases spanning the gap. CDR3 length: 15 residues. The CDR3 loop is CATSVPREGTAGYTF. DNA of the CDR3: TGTGCCACCAGCGTCCCTCGCGAGGGGACTGCTGGCTACACCTTC. Filled out from reference TRBV15 and TRBJ1-2, the complete variable domain reads DAMVIQNPRYQVTQFGKPVTLSCSQTLNHNVMYWYQQKSSQAPKLLFHYYDKDFNNEADTPDNFQSRRPNTSFCFLDIRSPGLGDTAMYLCATSVPREGTAGYTFGSGTRLTVV.

The sample holds a few counts of this clonotype. The chain is built from TRBV6-1 and TRBJ1-1; perhaps TRBD1 as D (6 bases). CDR1 and CDR2 (germline): MNHNS, SASEGT. The CDR3 consists of 15 residues. The V end was cut by 4 bases, the J end by 0 bases, with 12 bases between. CDR3 bases: TGTGCCAGCAGTGTTTACAGGGCTATGAACACTGAAGCTTTCTTT. The encoded protein is CASSVYRAMNTEAFF.

V and J are TRBV3-1 and TRBJ2-2; TRBD1 or TRBD2 may be the D gene (5 bases each). V dropped 0 bases and J dropped 6 bases, with 8 bases sitting between them. CDR3 length equals 14 residues. CDR1 LGHDT and CDR2 YNNKEL come from the germline V gene (reference sequence). CDR3 sequence: CASSQDLGAGELFF. For the CDR3, the DNA is TGTGCCAGCAGCCAAGATCTGGGGGCCGGGGAGCTGTTTTTT.

This clonotype occurred a few times. The chain recombines TRBV5-6 with TRBJ2-7; D is uncertain. Germline assignment: CDR1 SGHDT and CDR2 YYEEEE. V lost 2 bases and J lost 6, with 6 bases in between. The CDR3 contains 11 residues. CDR3 nucleotides: TGTGCCAGCAGCTTTAGTACCGAGCAGTACTTC. It is translated as CASSFSTEQYF.

This chain uses TRBV20-1 with TRBJ1-1, with 7 bases that match TRBD1. Germline V gives CDR1 DFQATT, CDR2 SNEGSKA (reference sequence). This CDR3 is built from 11 residues. Trimming at V came to 8 bases and at J to 5 bases, leaving 5 bases not matched to a gene. Here the CDR3 reads CSTGESTEAFF. CDR3 in DNA: TGCAGTACAGGGGAGTCGACTGAAGCTTTCTTT.

V and J are TRBV5-5 and TRBJ2-7, with D perhaps matching TRBD2 (5 bases). From germline, CDR1 is SGHKS and CDR2 YYEKEE (reference sequence). The CDR3 contains 12 residues. V gave up 3 bases and J gave up 3 bases, with 7 bases separating them. The CDR3 bases are TGTGCCAGCAGCTGGACTGACTACGAGCAGTACTTC. As protein: CASSWTDYEQYF. The whole variable domain, filled in from reference TRBV5-5 and TRBJ2-7, reads DAGVTQSPTHLIKTRGQQVTLRCSPISGHKSVSWYQQVLGQGPQFIFQYYEKEERGRGNFPDRFSARQFPNYSSELNVNALLLGDSALYLCASSWTDYEQYFGPGTRLTVT.

The V call is TRBV20-1, the J call TRBJ2-2; 9 bases match TRBD1. Germline V gives CDR1 DFQATT, CDR2 SNEGSKA (reference sequence). This CDR3 has 15 amino acids. J lost 6 bases, V lost 3 bases, and 8 bases had no gene match. The CDR3 DNA reads as TGCAGTGCTAGGGCCGGGACAGGGCCGCCCGGGGAGCTGTTTTTT. Translated: CSARAGTGPPGELFF.

This clonotype was counted a few times. The V call is TRBV5-1, the J call TRBJ2-7; 8 bases are a match to TRBD1. CDR1 SGHRS and CDR2 YFSETQ come from the germline V gene. The CDR3 loop spans 15 amino acids. The ends lost 0 bases at V and 3 bases at J; junction bases unmatched: 5. The CDR3 DNA reads as TGCGCCAGCAGCTTGGTTCCAGGGGGCAGCTACGAGCAGTACTTC. Amino acid sequence: CASSLVPGGSYEQYF.

This clonotype was found a few times. The rearrangement joins TRBV6-1 to TRBJ2-7, with 7 bases matching TRBD1. The V segment lost 8 bases and the J segment 2 bases; nucleotides outside the gene matches: 6. Germline assignment: CDR1 MNHNS and CDR2 SASEGT. The CDR3 extends over 13 amino acids. The CDR3 sequence: CASAHGQAYEQYF. In DNA form, the CDR3 reads TGTGCCAGCGCGCACGGACAGGCCTACGAGCAGTACTTC.

This chain joins TRBV7-9 and TRBJ1-4; 12 bases are shared with TRBD1. The V segment lost 6 bases and the J segment 2 bases; nucleotides outside the gene matches: 7. This CDR3 region has 17 residues. Germline loops: CDR1 SEHNR, CDR2 FQNEAQ (reference sequence). Here the CDR3 reads CASSTGTGGATNEKLFF. The CDR3 DNA follows: TGTGCCAGCAGTACCGGGACAGGGGGCGCGACTAATGAAAAACTGTTTTTT.

This clonotype has more than one count but fewer than ten. J is TRBJ1-1 and V is TRBV4-2, with a tentative D call TRBD1 (5 bases). The CDR3 totals 13 residues. V was pared by 1 base and J by 7 bases, with 10 bases between. Germline V lookup: CDR1 LGHNA, CDR2 YNFKEQ. In nucleotides, the CDR3 is TGTGCCAGCAGCCAAGCAAGGGACGGTGAAGCTTTCTTT. As protein: CASSQARDGEAFF.

The CDR3 DNA is TGTGCCAGCAGTTTCGGTGCAGGGGGAAATGGCTACACCTTC. Protein product: CASSFGAGGNGYTF. V gene TRBV12-3 or TRBV12-4 combines with J gene TRBJ1-2; 7 bases align to TRBD1. The V and J ends lost 3 bases and 6 bases, in that order; junction bases with no gene match: 7. This CDR3 comprises 14 residues.

The rearrangement uses TRBV9 and TRBJ2-7; either TRBD1 or TRBD2 may supply D (5 bases each). The CDR3 consists of 16 residues. Germline-derived CDR1 and CDR2 are SGDLS and YYNGEE. Trimming removed 4 bases from V and 0 bases from J, with 17 bases in between. The CDR3 DNA is TGTGCCAGCAGCCCCCAAGGGACGGGGAGCTCCTACGAGCAGTACTTC. It specifies CASSPQGTGSSYEQYF. The whole variable domain, filled in from reference TRBV9 and TRBJ2-7, reads DSGVTQTPKHLITATGQRVTLRCSPRSGDLSVYWYQQSLDQGLQFLIQYYNGEERAKGNILERFSAQQFPDLHSELNLSSLELGDSALYFCASSPQGTGSSYEQYFGPGTRLTVT.

The chain recombines TRBV7-8 with TRBJ2-4; tentatively, D is TRBD1 (6 bases). V was shortened by 1 base and J by 7 bases, with 14 bases between the two germline ends. CDR1 is SGHVS and CDR2 is FQNEAQ in the germline V gene. This CDR3 spans 15 amino acids. CDR3 amino acids: CASSLGWGPGNIQYF. The CDR3 bases are TGTGCCAGCAGCTTAGGGTGGGGGCCGGGTAACATTCAGTACTTC.

This clonotype was picked up many times. V usage is TRBV11-2 and J usage is TRBJ2-1; TRBD2 matches at 14 bases. This CDR3 contains 16 residues. Germline lookup yields CDR1 SGHAT and CDR2 FQNNGV. The V gene end was trimmed by 5 bases and the J gene end by 7 bases; junction bases not matched to a gene: 7. The CDR3 here is CASSARLAGGLNEQFF. The CDR3 coding sequence is TGTGCCAGCAGCGCAAGACTAGCGGGAGGGTTGAATGAGCAGTTCTTC.

The chain recombines TRBV2 with TRBJ2-1; 11 nucleotides line up with TRBD2. Germline V gene sequence: CDR1 SNHLY, CDR2 FYNNEI. Trimming removed 6 bases from V and 9 bases from J; junction bases left unmatched: 7. CDR3 size: 14 residues. The CDR3 bases are TGTGCCAGCAGAGATAGCGGGGGGGCCATTGAGCAGTTCTTC. Its translation: CASRDSGGAIEQFF.

This clonotype was observed at least ten times. This sequence joins TRBV24-1 and TRBJ2-1; D gene uncertain. The CDR3 is made up of 14 amino acids. V gave up 2 bases and J gave up 7 bases, with 11 bases separating them. Germline CDR1 and CDR2: KGHDR and SFDVKD. The chain's CDR3 is CATSDSPTGNEQFF. The CDR3 DNA sequence: TGTGCCACCAGTGATTCCCCGACCGGGAATGAGCAGTTCTTC.

This clonotype occurred many times. The J gene is TRBJ2-1, the V gene TRBV12-3 or TRBV12-4; weak D call: TRBD2 (6 bases). This CDR3 region has 10 residues. V was shortened by 8 bases and J by 15 bases, with 14 bases between the two germline ends. The CDR3 is CASGQGLRFF. The DNA for the CDR3 is TGTGCCAGCGGGCAGGGACTTCGGTTCTTC.

This clonotype was detected only a few times. This chain joins TRBV4-3 and TRBJ2-3; 8 bases map to TRBD2. CDR3 length: 16 amino acids. V shed 0 bases, J shed 2 bases, and the junction held 4 bases outside the gene matches. Per the germline V gene, CDR1 is LGHNA and CDR2 is YSLEER. The CDR3 DNA is TGCGCCAGCAGCCAAGATCGAGCGGGAGTCACAGATACGCAGTATTTT. The encoded protein is CASSQDRAGVTDTQYF.

CDR3 protein: CASSLMAGYRRGETQYF. The CDR3 DNA is TGTGCCAGCAGTTTAATGGCGGGATATCGACGGGGAGAGACCCAGTACTTC. V and J are TRBV28 and TRBJ2-5, with D tentatively TRBD2 (6 bases). CDR3 length equals 17 residues. Looked up from germline, CDR1 is MDHEN and CDR2 is SYDVKM. The V end was cut by 2 bases, the J end by 4 bases, with 20 bases between.

This sequence joins TRBV7-9 and TRBJ2-7, with TRBD1 identical over 7 bases. J was trimmed by 0 bases and V by 2 bases; bases with no gene match: 10. Germline V CDR1 and CDR2: SEHNR, FQNEAQ (reference sequence). CDR3 length equals 17 residues. CDR3 DNA: TGTGCCAGCAGCTTACCGAGGGGGCTACCGATCTCCTACGAGCAGTACTTC. Translating it yields CASSLPRGLPISYEQYF.

This clonotype was observed a few times. CDR3 residues: CASSLGGDRGYNEQFF. The CDR3, as DNA: TGCGCCAGCAGCTTGGGAGGGGACAGGGGCTACAATGAGCAGTTCTTC. The chain is built from TRBV5-1 and TRBJ2-1; 10 nucleotides agree with TRBD1. The CDR3 contains 16 residues. V was clipped by 0 bases and J by 3 bases; unmatched bases: 3. Germline V CDR1 and CDR2: SGHRS, YFSETQ.

The chain links TRBV12-3 or TRBV12-4 to TRBJ1-2; D gene ambiguous. V dropped 1 base and J dropped 6 bases, with 9 bases sitting between them. The CDR3 totals 13 residues. CDR3 nucleotide sequence: TGTGCCAGCAGTTTAGGTAGCGCTGATGGCTACACCTTC. The encoded protein is CASSLGSADGYTF.

This clonotype was counted many times. The V and J genes are TRBV29-1 and TRBJ2-5; tentatively, D is TRBD2 (6 bases). Trimming stripped 2 bases from V and 5 bases from J, with 12 bases between. Germline loops: CDR1 SQVTM, CDR2 ANQGSEA. The CDR3 is made up of 13 amino acids. The CDR3 here is CSVEPTAGETQYF. The CDR3, as DNA: TGCAGCGTTGAACCCACGGCGGGGGAGACCCAGTACTTC. The full variable domain, rest sourced from reference TRBV29-1 and TRBJ2-5, is SAVISQKPSRDICQRGTSLTIQCQVDSQVTMMFWYRQQPGQSLTLIATANQGSEATYESGFVIDKFPISRPNLTFSTLTVSNMSPEDSSIYLCSVEPTAGETQYFGPGTRLLVL.

Many counts were recorded for this clonotype. The chain uses TRBV7-2 and TRBJ2-1, with 9 bases lining up with TRBD1. The length of the CDR3 is 16 residues. The trim removed 4 bases at V and 5 bases at J, leaving 9 bases unmatched. CDR1 is SGHTA and CDR2 is FQGNSA in the germline V gene. The CDR3 reads CASSSRGQGVHNEQFF. Here the CDR3 DNA reads TGTGCCAGCAGCTCCCGGGGACAGGGTGTGCACAATGAGCAGTTCTTC.

This clonotype was counted between two and nine times. The chain has TRBV12-3 or TRBV12-4 and TRBJ2-3; 13 positions match TRBD2. V was clipped by 3 bases and J by 2 bases; unmatched bases: 2. The CDR3 totals 16 residues. The CDR3 loop reads CASSLGTSGVTDTQYF. The CDR3 nucleotides are TGTGCCAGCAGTTTGGGGACTAGCGGGGTCACAGATACGCAGTATTTT.